This T cell receptor beta chain was identified in a study of Ad26.COV2.S vaccination and SARS-CoV-2 variants. As for the study in general: The authors gave Ad26.COV2.S intramuscularly, either once or twice 56 days apart. Findings of the study overall: An underestimation of total T cell responses may have resulted from the TCR breadth and depth analyses.

CDR3 length equals 14 residues. CDR1 MNHEY and CDR2 SVGAGI come from the germline V gene. Trimming at V came to 2 bases and at J to 6 bases, leaving 5 bases not matched to a gene. This clone came up once. Its antigen is unidentified. Treatment noted: 15 to 20 received Ad26.COV2.S at low or high dose, single or two shots; 5 received placebo; per-sample allocation not given. Day 63 following the first vaccine or placebo injection was when the samples were taken. Whoever gave the sample was an adult aged 18-55 years in Boston. Measured with immunoSEQ multiplex PCR; TCRdb has only the in-frame clones, and not every one. The table records 320,000 or so clones, about 90% of them present only once.

The chain joins TRBV6-5 to TRBJ2-3; 7 bases align to TRBD2. Here the sequenced sample was peripheral blood, taken in a trial of Ad26.COV2.S vaccine versus placebo. This TCR was sampled from a person aged 18-65 years who received the Ad26.COV2.S COVID-19 vaccine or a placebo. CDR3 in DNA: TGTGCCAGCAGTTACGAGGCGGGAGCCGATACGCAGTATTTT. Translation gives CASSYEAGADTQYF.